The sequence of this TCR beta chain was determined in a study of sequential checkpoint blockade in melanoma. About the study: Arm A got nivolumab then ipilimumab; arm B the reverse, 1:1. After both sequences, patients received maintenance nivolumab.

Treatment reported: randomized to nivolumab then ipilimumab (arm A) or the reverse (arm B). No patient had prior DNA-damaging chemotherapy. From thawed PBMCs, live CD3+CD8+ cells negative for CD19 and CD56 were sorted. The assay was immunoSEQ multiplex PCR, and TCRdb's table has in-frame clones only and misses some. The sample contains about 13,000 clones, roughly 78% of which appear only once. Germline V gives CDR1 SEHNR, CDR2 FQNEAQ (reference sequence). The CDR3 extends over 15 amino acids. Trimming cost V 6 bases and J 5 bases, with 19 bases left between them. The chain joins TRBV7-9 to TRBJ1-2, with a possible D match to TRBD1 (5 bases). The TCR originated in a human donor with melanoma. Source: CD8+ T cells sorted from blood (inferred from file names), taken from a patient given nivolumab and ipilimumab in sequence. The CDR3 DNA is TGTGCCAGCAGTTCTGGGGGGGGACCTTTATATGGCTACACCTTC. As protein: CASSSGGGPLYGYTF.